This TCR beta chain was sequenced during a study of T cell responses to AZD1222 COVID-19 vaccine. There are 14 residues in the CDR3. CDR1 and CDR2 (germline): SGHAT, FQNNGV. Trimming pared 5 bases from V and 4 bases from J, leaving 15 bases between. As regards this clone: Its antigen is unknown.

Sequencing was performed with immunoSEQ multiplex PCR; in TCRdb, only in-frame clones are kept and a portion is missing. The table has under 150,000 clones, 70% to 90% seen once. Findings and limits, study-wide: An increase in Spike-specific TCR breadth and depth was observed after two AZD1222 doses. The span of vaccine-associated CD4 TCRs extended across spike, with dominance at 160-218 and 743-854. Donors in the cohort were predominantly white British and more often female, and clonal diversity was possibly underestimated.

The receptor was isolated from an adult in good health. The input for sequencing was peripheral blood, taken on day 0 of AZD1222 vaccination. The genes are TRBV11-2 and TRBJ2-7; TRBD1 might be the D (6 bases). The CDR3 is CASSPDRRYYEQYF. CDR3 bases: TGTGCCAGCAGCCCAGACAGGCGTTATTACGAGCAGTACTTC.